Detailed here is one T cell receptor (beta chain). What it recognizes is unknown. Its ends do not fully match the called genes, so a read error is possible. These data belong to a study of blood T cells in healthy people across ages. It was with a sample-barcoded 5' primer and a J-beta primer mix that a second PCR of about 6 to 12 cycles was run. TCRdb itself ran the 5' RACE reads through MiXCR, one entry per CDR3 protein. The sample gives 1.5 million to 2 million distinct CDR3 sequences, just under 50% of which show up once; around 2.1% is in the top ten. CDR3 size: 16 residues. Germline V CDR1 and CDR2: SGHRS, YFSETQ. General study findings and limits: The study lacked donor CMV status, which possibly confounded expanded clonotype changes.

The source is a woman aged 40-49 years in good health. Sequencing input: blood. The rearrangement uses TRBV5-1 and TRBJ1-6; 8 nucleotides align to TRBD1. CDR3 in amino acids: CASSPYIRGLNSPPHF. In DNA, the CDR3 is TGCGCCAGCAGCCCATACATCAGGGGGCTAAATTCACCCCCCCACTTT.